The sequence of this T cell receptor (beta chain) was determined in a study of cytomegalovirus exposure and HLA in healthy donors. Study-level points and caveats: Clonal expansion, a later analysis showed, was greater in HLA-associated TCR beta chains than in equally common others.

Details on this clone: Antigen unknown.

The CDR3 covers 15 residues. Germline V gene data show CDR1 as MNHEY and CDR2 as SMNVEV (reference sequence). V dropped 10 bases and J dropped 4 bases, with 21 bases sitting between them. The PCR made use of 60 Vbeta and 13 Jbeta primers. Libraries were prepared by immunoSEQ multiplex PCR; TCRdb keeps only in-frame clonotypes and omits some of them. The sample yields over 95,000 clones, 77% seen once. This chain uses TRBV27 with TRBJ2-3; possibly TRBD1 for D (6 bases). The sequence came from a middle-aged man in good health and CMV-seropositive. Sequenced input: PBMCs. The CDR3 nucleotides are TGTGCCACCCTCTCGGCGGGCGCAGGGGCAGATACGCAGTATTTT. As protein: CATLSAGAGADTQYF.